This T cell receptor beta chain derives from a study of blood T cell repertoires in COVID-19. Study-wide context: COVID-19 samples, acute and convalescent, were from the United States, Italy and Spain.

The protocol was immunoSEQ multiplex PCR, while the TCRdb copy is restricted to in-frame clones and leaves out a portion. The table shows over 95,000 clones, with around 84% occurring only once. Sequencing was done on a sample of peripheral blood. The clonotype comes from a man aged 35 to 55 with acute or convalescent COVID-19.

DNA for the CDR3: TGTGCCAGCAGCTTAGGTCCGGGTTTGCCTCCTGGCTACACCTTC. It is translated as CASSLGPGLPPGYTF. The rearrangement links TRBV7-9 to TRBJ1-2, with no clear D. V gave up 1 base and J gave up 7 bases, with 16 bases separating them. The CDR3 length is 15 residues. Per germline, CDR1 SEHNR and CDR2 FQNEAQ (reference sequence).